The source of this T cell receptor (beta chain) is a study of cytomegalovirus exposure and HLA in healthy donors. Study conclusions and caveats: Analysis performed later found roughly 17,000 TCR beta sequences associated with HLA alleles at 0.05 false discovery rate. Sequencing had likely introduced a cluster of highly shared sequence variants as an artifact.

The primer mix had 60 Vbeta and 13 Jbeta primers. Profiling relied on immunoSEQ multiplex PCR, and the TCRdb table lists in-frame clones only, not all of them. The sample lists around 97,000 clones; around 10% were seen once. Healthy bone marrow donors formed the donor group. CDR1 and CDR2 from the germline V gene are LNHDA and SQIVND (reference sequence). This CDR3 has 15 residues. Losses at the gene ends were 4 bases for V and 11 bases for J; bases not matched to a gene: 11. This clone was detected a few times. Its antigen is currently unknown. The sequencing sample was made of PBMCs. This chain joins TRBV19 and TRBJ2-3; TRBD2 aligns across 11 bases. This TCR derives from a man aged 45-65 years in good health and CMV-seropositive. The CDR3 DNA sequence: TGTGCCAGTAGTACACTAGCGGGAGTCTTGGGGGAGCAGTATTTT. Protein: CASSTLAGVLGEQYF. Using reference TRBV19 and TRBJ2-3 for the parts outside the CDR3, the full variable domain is DGGITQSPKYLFRKEGQNVTLSCEQNLNHDAMYWYRQDPGQGLRLIYYSQIVNDFQKGDIAEGYSVSREKKESFPLTVTSAQKNPTAFYLCASSTLAGVLGEQYFGPGTRLTVL.